This T cell receptor (beta chain) originates from a study of blood T cell repertoires in COVID-19. The wider study: Samples taken during acute and convalescent COVID-19 were collected in the United States, Italy and Spain. The analysed material was cDNA or gDNA that came from T cells, B-cell-depleted T cells, or PBMCs.

Per the authors' pipeline: Reference gene primers were amplified, and this amplification served to estimate nucleated cell counts. Here immunoSEQ multiplex PCR was the method, and the copy in TCRdb shows in-frame clones only, minus some. D and trimming were read from the DNA, whereas the V and J calls and clone size are those reported in that table. This sample has some 85,000 clones, with less than 85% found just once. This CDR3 has 12 amino acids. Germline V gives CDR1 SNHLY, CDR2 FYNNEI. The V gene end was trimmed by 9 bases and the J gene end by 2 bases; junction bases not matched to a gene: 2. This sequence was found in a woman older than 75 with acute or convalescent COVID-19. V and J are TRBV2 and TRBJ2-5; 8 bases match TRBD1. Sequencing used peripheral blood. The CDR3 coding sequence is TGTGCCAGTGGGACAGGACAAGAGACCCAGTACTTC. It yields the protein CASGTGQETQYF.